This T cell receptor (beta chain) was recorded in a study of CD8+ T cells in alopecia areata. Study as a whole: Oral tofacitinib, 5 to 10 mg twice daily, was given in an open-label trial. Patients took tofacitinib for 6 to 18 months, followed by 6 drug-free months.

Deletions cut 7 bases from V and 8 bases from J, with 15 bases between. Per germline, CDR1 SQVTM and CDR2 ANQGSEA. The CDR3 covers 12 residues. Peripheral blood and lesional scalp punch biopsies came from alopecia areata patients. As regards this clone: Its antigen is unidentified.

Once RNA had been extracted, it was reverse transcribed into cDNA to act as the sequencing template. Profiling relied on immunoSEQ multiplex PCR, and the TCRdb table lists in-frame clones only, not all of them. The sample holds about 140,000 clones, approximately 50% seen once. Study results and caveats: Scalp samples also yield sequences of resident alphabeta T cells from normal skin.

The TCR sequence derives from a human donor with alopecia areata. The gene calls are TRBV29-1 and TRBJ2-1; D ambiguous. The sample in question was CD4+ T cells sorted from blood, obtained at week 0. The CDR3 here is CSASGGPHEQFF. CDR3 DNA: TGCAGCGCCTCTGGCGGACCACATGAGCAGTTCTTC.